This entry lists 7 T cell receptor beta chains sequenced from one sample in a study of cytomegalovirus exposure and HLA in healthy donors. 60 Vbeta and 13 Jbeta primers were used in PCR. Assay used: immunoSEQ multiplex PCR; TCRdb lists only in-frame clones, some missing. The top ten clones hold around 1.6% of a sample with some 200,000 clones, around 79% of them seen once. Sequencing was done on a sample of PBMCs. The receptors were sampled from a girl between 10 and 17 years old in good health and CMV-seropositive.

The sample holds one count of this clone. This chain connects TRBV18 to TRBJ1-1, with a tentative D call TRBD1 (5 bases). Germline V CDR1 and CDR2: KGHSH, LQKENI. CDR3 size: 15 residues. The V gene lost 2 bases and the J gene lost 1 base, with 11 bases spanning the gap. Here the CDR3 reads CASSPEPGGNTEAFF. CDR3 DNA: TGTGCCAGCTCACCAGAACCCGGGGGGAACACTGAAGCTTTCTTT. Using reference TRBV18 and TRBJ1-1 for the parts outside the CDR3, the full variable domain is NAGVMQNPRHLVRRRGQEARLRCSPMKGHSHVYWYRQLPEEGLKFMVYLQKENIIDESGMPKERFSAEFPKEGPSILRIQQVVRGDSAAYFCASSPEPGGNTEAFFGQGTRLTVV.

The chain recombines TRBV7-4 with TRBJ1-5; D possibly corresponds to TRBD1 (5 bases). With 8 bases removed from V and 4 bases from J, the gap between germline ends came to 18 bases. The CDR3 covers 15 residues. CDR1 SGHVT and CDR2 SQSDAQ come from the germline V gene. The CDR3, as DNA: TGTGCCAGCGGACCTCGAGGACACCTTAATCAGCCCCAGCATTTT. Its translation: CASGPRGHLNQPQHF.

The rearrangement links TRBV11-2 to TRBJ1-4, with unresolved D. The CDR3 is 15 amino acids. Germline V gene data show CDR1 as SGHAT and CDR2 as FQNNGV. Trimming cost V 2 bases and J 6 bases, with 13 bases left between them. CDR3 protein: CASSLNLIGDEKLFF. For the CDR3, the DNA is TGTGCCAGCAGCTTAAATCTAATCGGTGATGAAAAACTGTTTTTT.

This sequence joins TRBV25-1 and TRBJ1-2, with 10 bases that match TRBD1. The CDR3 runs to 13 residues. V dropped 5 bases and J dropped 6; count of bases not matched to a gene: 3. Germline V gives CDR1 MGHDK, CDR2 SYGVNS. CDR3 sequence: CASSRGQGNGYTF. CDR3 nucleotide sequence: TGTGCCAGCAGTAGGGGACAGGGGAATGGCTACACCTTC.

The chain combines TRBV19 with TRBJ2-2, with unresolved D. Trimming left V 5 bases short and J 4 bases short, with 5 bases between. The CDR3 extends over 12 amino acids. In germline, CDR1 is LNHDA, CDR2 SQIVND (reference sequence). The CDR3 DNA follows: TGTGCCAGTAGTCTCCTCACCGGGGAGCTGTTTTTT. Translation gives CASSLLTGELFF.

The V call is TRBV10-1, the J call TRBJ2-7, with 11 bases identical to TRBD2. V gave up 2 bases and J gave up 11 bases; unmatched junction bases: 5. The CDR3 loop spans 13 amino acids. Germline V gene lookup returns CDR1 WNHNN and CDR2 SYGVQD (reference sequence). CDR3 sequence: CASSEGLAGGKYF. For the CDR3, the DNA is TGCGCCAGCAGTGAGGGTCTAGCGGGGGGTAAGTACTTC.

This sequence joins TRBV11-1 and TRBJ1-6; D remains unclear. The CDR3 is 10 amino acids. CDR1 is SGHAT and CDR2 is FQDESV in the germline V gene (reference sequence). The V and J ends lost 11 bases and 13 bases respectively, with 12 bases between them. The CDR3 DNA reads TGTGCCCGCAACCGGGGTCCCCTCCACTTT. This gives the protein CARNRGPLHF.